A single sample is the source of the 13 T cell receptor beta chains below, sequenced in a study of blood T cells in healthy people across ages. Together with a sample-barcoded 5' primer, a J-beta primer mix was included in a second PCR lasting roughly 6 to 12 cycles. A single record per CDR3 protein comes from TCRdb applying MiXCR to the 5' RACE reads. The sample yields more than 650,000 distinct CDR3 sequences, 25% to 30% seen once. In addition, the sample was reused for a study of T cells of mothers and their children.

What was sequenced was blood. The receptors originated from a boy younger than 18 in good health.

J is TRBJ2-5 and V is TRBV29-1; 13 positions agree with TRBD2. The closer fit of TRBJ2-7 to the DNA end suggests the J call may be wrong. Germline CDR1 is SQVTM and CDR2 is ANQGSEA. The CDR3 totals 13 residues. DNA of the CDR3: TGCAGCGGACTAGCGGGAGGAGCTTACGAGCAGTACTTC. It encodes CSGLAGGAYEQYF.

This chain links TRBV11-2 with TRBJ1-4; D not resolved. V lost 5 bases and J lost 15, with 19 bases in between. Per germline, CDR1 SGHAT and CDR2 FQNNGV. This CDR3 is 13 amino acids long. The CDR3 protein is CASSRSPDARVFF. As DNA, the CDR3 is TGTGCCAGCAGCCGAAGCCCGGACGCTCGGGTGTTTTTT.

This clonotype has a handful of counts. CDR3 protein: CASSQGITGELFF. For the CDR3, the DNA is TGCGCCAGCAGCCAAGGAATAACCGGGGAGCTGTTTTTT. The V call is TRBV4-1, the J call TRBJ2-2, with D unresolved. Germline CDR1 and CDR2: MGHRA and YSYEKL. Trimming cost V 1 base and J 5 bases, with 5 bases left between them. CDR3 length equals 13 residues.

This clonotype was counted only a few times. The chain recombines TRBV5-5 with TRBJ2-5, with 16 nucleotides matching TRBD2. Looked up from germline, CDR1 is SGHKS and CDR2 is YYEKEE (reference sequence). With 2 bases clipped from V and 4 bases from J, the junction kept 5 bases outside the gene matches. This CDR3 comprises 17 residues. CDR3 loop: CASSFSGTSGGGETQYF. The CDR3 DNA follows: TGTGCCAGCAGCTTTTCCGGGACTAGCGGGGGGGGAGAGACCCAGTACTTC.

This clonotype was recorded a few times. The chain recombines TRBV7-8 with TRBJ1-4; D is possibly TRBD1 (6 bases). The germline gives CDR1 SGHVS, CDR2 FQNEAQ. The CDR3 loop spans 18 amino acids. Trimming removed 7 bases from V and 6 bases from J, with 27 bases in between. In DNA, the CDR3 is TGTGCCAGCACCCCGATCCAGGGCCGACAGGAGGGGGATGAAAAACTGTTTTTT. Protein: CASTPIQGRQEGDEKLFF.

This clonotype has just a few counts. The V gene is TRBV5-1, the J gene TRBJ1-2, with D hard to call. The CDR3 is 17 residues long. V lost 0 bases and J lost 0, with 15 bases in between. Germline values: CDR1 SGHRS, CDR2 YFSETQ. The CDR3 loop reads CASSLGPPITSNYGYTF. The CDR3 nucleotides read TGCGCCAGCAGCTTGGGGCCTCCGATCACCTCTAACTATGGCTACACCTTC.

The V gene is TRBV12-3 or TRBV12-4, the J gene TRBJ2-1, with TRBD2 matching 7 bases. V dropped 7 bases and J dropped 7; count of bases not matched to a gene: 13. The CDR3 loop spans 15 amino acids. The CDR3 sequence: CASTLTGTKSNEQFF. For the CDR3, the DNA is TGTGCCAGCACCCTCACCGGGACTAAATCAAATGAGCAGTTCTTC.

This chain uses TRBV4-1 with TRBJ1-2, with D uncertain. CDR1 MGHRA and CDR2 YSYEKL come from the germline V gene. This CDR3 has 15 residues. V lost 1 base to trimming and J lost 2 bases, with 11 bases between them. CDR3: CASSQGSGGNYGYTF. Here the CDR3 DNA reads TGCGCCAGCAGCCAAGGGAGCGGCGGGAACTATGGCTACACCTTC.

The rearrangement joins TRBV5-6 to TRBJ2-5, with 10 bases fitting TRBD1. J lost 5 bases, V lost 4 bases, and 5 bases had no gene match. This CDR3 region has 14 residues. Germline loops: CDR1 SGHDT, CDR2 YYEEEE. In DNA form, the CDR3 reads TGTGCCAGCAGCGACGACAGGGGGCGGGAGACCCAGTACTTC. Protein sequence: CASSDDRGRETQYF.

This clonotype occurred a few times. The chain has TRBV20-1 and TRBJ2-3, with 9 bases that match TRBD2. The CDR3 extends over 15 amino acids. Germline-derived CDR1 and CDR2 are DFQATT and SNEGSKA (reference sequence). Losses at the gene ends were 0 bases for V and 6 bases for J; bases not matched to a gene: 7. CDR3 residues: CSARDLAGPMDTQYF. The CDR3 DNA reads as TGCAGTGCTAGAGATCTAGCGGGGCCCATGGATACGCAGTATTTT.

V gene TRBV6-1 combines with J gene TRBJ2-5; D is possibly TRBD1 (6 bases). The CDR3 loop spans 14 amino acids. Per the germline V gene, CDR1 is MNHNS and CDR2 is SASEGT. V lost 7 bases and J lost 4, with 16 bases in between. The CDR3 coding sequence is TGTGCCAGCATCTTAGGGGGAGTAACAGAGACCCAGTACTTC. This translates into CASILGGVTETQYF.

This clonotype was counted only a few times. The rearrangement uses TRBV4-1 and TRBJ1-6, with D perhaps matching TRBD1 (5 bases). The CDR3 has 17 residues. The V and J ends lost 4 bases and 9 bases respectively, with 22 bases between them. Germline V lookup: CDR1 MGHRA, CDR2 YSYEKL. CDR3 in amino acids: CASSPSVEARESSPLHF. The CDR3 DNA is TGCGCCAGCAGCCCTTCGGTCGAGGCCAGGGAGAGTTCACCCCTCCACTTT.

The chain is built from TRBV20-1 and TRBJ2-5; D may correspond to TRBD1 or TRBD2 (6 bases each). Per germline, CDR1 DFQATT and CDR2 SNEGSKA (reference sequence). This CDR3 region has 13 residues. The germline V and J ends were trimmed by 6 bases and 5 bases, with 16 bases remaining between them. The CDR3 sequence: CSAGGEAGETQYF. The CDR3 DNA is TGCAGTGCGGGGGGCGAAGCCGGGGAGACCCAGTACTTC.